This T cell receptor beta chain is from a study of T cell responses to AZD1222 COVID-19 vaccine. The study's findings and limits: Baseline serology detected seropositivity in only a handful of AZD1222 recipients. Two AZD1222 doses significantly raised spike-specific TCR breadth and depth over controls.

Second-dose schedules of about 4 or about 12 weeks were combined. This CDR3 contains 13 residues. V shed 5 bases and J shed 4 bases, with 11 bases lying between them. CDR1 is SGHNT and CDR2 is YENEEA in the germline V gene. Concerning this clone: The antigen is not known.

Profiled with immunoSEQ multiplex PCR; TCRdb holds only in-frame clones, not every one. The sample consists of 130,000 to 150,000 clones, roughly nine tenths of them appearing once. The TCR originated in an adult who received the AZD1222 COVID-19 vaccine. The rearrangement links TRBV11-3 to TRBJ2-5; D unresolved. Material: peripheral blood, obtained 28 days after the second AZD1222 dose. CDR3 loop: CASSLSMAETQYF. CDR3 nucleotides: TGTGCCAGCAGCCTTTCTATGGCAGAGACCCAGTACTTC.